This T cell receptor (beta chain) was sequenced for a study of blood T cell repertoires in COVID-19. Looking at the study overall: Samples representing acute and convalescent COVID-19 were sourced from the United States, Italy and Spain. In each case, the material was cDNA or gDNA derived from T cells, B-cell-depleted T cells, or PBMCs.

The V gene's germline CDR1 is SGHRS and CDR2 YFSETQ. The CDR3 contains 16 residues. Between the trimmed V and J ends, which lost 0 bases and 4 bases, there was a span of 16 bases. Per the study methods: Estimated nucleated cell counts came from reference gene primer amplification. Sequencing was performed with immunoSEQ multiplex PCR; in TCRdb, only in-frame clones are kept and a portion is missing. That table furnishes V, J and clone size, whereas the DNA furnished D and trimming. The table has around 150,000 clones, less than 85% seen once; the top ten hold 3% to 3.5%. V usage is TRBV5-1 and J usage is TRBJ1-1, with D perhaps matching TRBD1 (6 bases). The source material was peripheral blood. The TCR originated in a human donor with acute or convalescent COVID-19. The donor label of this sample is uncertain. The CDR3 nucleotides are TGCGCCAGCAGCTTGGCTGGGAGGGGGTCGGGCACTGAAGCTTTCTTT. This translates into CASSLAGRGSGTEAFF.